This TCR beta chain is from a study of OX40 agonist ivuxolimab in advanced cancers. Study information: Partial responses were achieved by three patients, of whom one had hepatocellular carcinoma and two had cutaneous melanoma.

Per the germline V gene, CDR1 is SGHTA and CDR2 is FQGTGA. Trimming took 5 bases from V and 7 from J, leaving 9 bases between them. This CDR3 is built from 11 residues. TCRdb keeps only in-frame clones here, not all; method: immunoSEQ multiplex PCR. The sample includes tens of thousands of clones, approximately 91% seen only once; the top ten take about 0.26%. Sequenced here: CD4+ or CD8+ T cells sorted from blood, sampled in a trial of the OX40 agonist ivuxolimab. The clonotype was recovered from an adult with an advanced solid tumor such as melanoma, head and neck, liver or kidney cancer. The chain has TRBV7-3 and TRBJ2-7, with D uncertain. CDR3 bases: TGTGCCAGCAGCCTTCGAGGTGAGCAGTACTTC. It codes for CASSLRGEQYF.